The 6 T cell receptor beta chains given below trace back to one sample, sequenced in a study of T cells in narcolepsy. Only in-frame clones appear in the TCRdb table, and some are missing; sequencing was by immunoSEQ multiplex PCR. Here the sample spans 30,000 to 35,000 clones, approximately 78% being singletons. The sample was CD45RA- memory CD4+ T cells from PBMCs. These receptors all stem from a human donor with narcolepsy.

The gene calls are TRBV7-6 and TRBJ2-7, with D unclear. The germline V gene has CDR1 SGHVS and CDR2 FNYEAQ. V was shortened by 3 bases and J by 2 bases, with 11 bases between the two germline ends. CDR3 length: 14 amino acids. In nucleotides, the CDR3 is TGTGCCAGCAGCTTGCACTTGGGCACCTACGAGCAGTACTTC. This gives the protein CASSLHLGTYEQYF.

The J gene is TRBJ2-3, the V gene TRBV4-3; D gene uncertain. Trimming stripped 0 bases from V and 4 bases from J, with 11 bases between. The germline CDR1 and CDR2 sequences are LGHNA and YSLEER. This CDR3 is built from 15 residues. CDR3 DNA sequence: TGCGCCAGCAGCCAAGATCCCCCTCGCGCAGATACGCAGTATTTT. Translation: CASSQDPPRADTQYF.

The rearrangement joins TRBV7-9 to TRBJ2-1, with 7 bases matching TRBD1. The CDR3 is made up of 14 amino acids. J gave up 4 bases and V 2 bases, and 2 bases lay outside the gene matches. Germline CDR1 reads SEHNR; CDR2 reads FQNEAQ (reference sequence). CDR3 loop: CASSLRTGYNEQFF. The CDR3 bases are TGTGCCAGCAGCTTAAGGACAGGATACAATGAGCAGTTCTTC.

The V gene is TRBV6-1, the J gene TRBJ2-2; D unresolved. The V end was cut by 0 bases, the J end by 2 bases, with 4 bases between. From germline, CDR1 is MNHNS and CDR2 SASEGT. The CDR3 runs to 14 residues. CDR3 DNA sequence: TGTGCCAGCAGTGAAGCGCCAAACACCGGGGAGCTGTTTTTT. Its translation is CASSEAPNTGELFF.

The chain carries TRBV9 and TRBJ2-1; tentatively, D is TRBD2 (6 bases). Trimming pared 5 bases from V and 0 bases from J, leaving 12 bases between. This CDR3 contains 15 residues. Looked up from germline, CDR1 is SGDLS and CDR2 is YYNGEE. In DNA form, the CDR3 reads TGTGCCAGCAGTTCTTTGGACTACTCCTACAATGAGCAGTTCTTC. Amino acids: CASSSLDYSYNEQFF. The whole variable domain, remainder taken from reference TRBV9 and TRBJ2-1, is DSGVTQTPKHLITATGQRVTLRCSPRSGDLSVYWYQQSLDQGLQFLIQYYNGEERAKGNILERFSAQQFPDLHSELNLSSLELGDSALYFCASSSLDYSYNEQFFGPGTRLTVL.

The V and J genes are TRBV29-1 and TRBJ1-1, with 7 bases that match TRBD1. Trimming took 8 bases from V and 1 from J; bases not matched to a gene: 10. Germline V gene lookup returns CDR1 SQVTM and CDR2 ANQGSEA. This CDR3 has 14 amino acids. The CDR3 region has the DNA TGCAGCACGGAAACAGGGGTATCGAACACTGAAGCTTTCTTT. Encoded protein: CSTETGVSNTEAFF.